These 13 T cell receptor beta chains came from one sample sequenced in a study of T cell clonality in common variable immunodeficiency. These TCRs are of unknown antigen specificity. This table comes from immunoSEQ multiplex PCR, and its TCRdb copy is limited to in-frame clones, with some not included. The profile covers about 33,000 clones, none occurring a single time. Findings and limits, study-wide: Fewer deletions and N-nucleotide insertions were reportedly seen in common variable immunodeficiency TCR beta sequences.

The sequenced sample consisted of peripheral blood mononuclear cells. The receptors here all came from a human donor with common variable immunodeficiency.

Many counts were recorded for this clone. The CDR3 end lies 3 residues beyond the end of the read and is filled in from the germline J gene. J is TRBJ2-2 and V is TRBV29-1; 7 nucleotides line up with TRBD1. The CDR3 has 15 amino acids. V lost 7 bases and J lost 1; bases outside the gene matches: 9. Germline loops: CDR1 SQVTM, CDR2 ANQGSEA. The CDR3 here is CSAYPGTENTGELFF. Incomplete CDR3 DNA: TGCAGCGCATACCCCGGGACAGAGAACACCGGGGAG.

This clone was counted at least ten times. Other DNA sequences in the same sample also yield this CDR3. The CDR3 is CSVDPSGGTDTQYF. The part of the CDR3 DNA that was read is TGCAGCGTCGACCCCAGCGGGGGCACAGATACG. The gene calls are TRBV29-1 and TRBJ2-3; 7 bases match TRBD2. The read ends 3 residues shy of where the CDR3 ends; the end is completed using the germline J gene. J gave up 1 base and V 6 bases, and 7 bases lay outside the gene matches. The CDR3 sequence is 14 residues long. Germline V gene sequence: CDR1 SQVTM, CDR2 ANQGSEA.

This clone occurred many times. The CDR3 bases that were read are TGCAGTGCGAAAAGCGGGCCCGGCTCCTACAATGAG. Translation gives CSAKSGPGSYNE. The whole CDR3 protein is CSAKSGPGSYNEQFF. The chain carries TRBV20-1 and TRBJ2-1; D possibly corresponds to TRBD2 (6 bases). The read is 3 residues too short to cover the CDR3 end, so that end is filled in from the germline J gene. The V end lost 6 bases, the J end lost 0 bases, and 15 bases lay between the germline ends. Germline CDR1 and CDR2: DFQATT and SNEGSKA (reference sequence). This CDR3 comprises 15 residues.

This clone was counted a few times. The sequence runs out 3 residues before the end of the CDR3; the remainder is reconstructed from the germline J gene. The gene calls are TRBV20-1 and TRBJ2-3, with TRBD2 matching over 7 bases. Germline V gene lookup returns CDR1 DFQATT and CDR2 SNEGSKA (reference sequence). The ends lost 5 bases at V and 1 base at J; junction bases unmatched: 9. The CDR3 is 15 amino acids. CDR3 DNA (partial): TGCAGTGCTGGCGATGGGGGGGAGGGCACAGATACG. Protein sequence: CSAGDGGEGTDT. The whole CDR3 is CSAGDGGEGTDTQYF.

This clone showed up just a few times. The sequence runs out 3 residues before the end of the CDR3; the remainder is reconstructed from the germline J gene. V usage is TRBV19 and J usage is TRBJ1-1; D uncertain. The CDR3 has 14 amino acids. Germline assignment: CDR1 LNHDA and CDR2 SQIVND (reference sequence). Trimming stripped 6 bases from V and 0 bases from J, with 11 bases between. The sequenced part of the CDR3 DNA is TGTGCCAGTAGCCGAAGCGGGGTGAACACTGAA. Translating gives CASSRSGVNTE. Given in full, the CDR3 is CASSRSGVNTEAFF.

A remark on this clone: The read stops 3 residues short of the end of the CDR3; the missing end is completed from the germline J gene. V gene TRBV19 combines with J gene TRBJ2-1, with 11 positions matching TRBD2. This CDR3 has 16 amino acids. V lost 1 base and J lost 7; bases outside the gene matches: 6. Germline loops: CDR1 LNHDA, CDR2 SQIVND (reference sequence). CDR3 in amino acids: CASSIGLAGFENEQFF. The CDR3 DNA, read in part, is TGTGCCAGTAGTATAGGACTAGCGGGGTTTGAGAATGAG.

In its sample, this clone ranks as medium-sized (0.01 to 0.1%). The CDR3 protein is CASGSGTGGDEQFF. The CDR3 DNA, read in part, is TGTGCCAGCGGATCCGGGACAGGGGGCGATGAG. The chain has TRBV7-9 and TRBJ2-1, with 12 bases aligning to TRBD1. The CDR3 extends 3 residues past the end of the read, so its final part is completed from the germline J gene. Germline-derived CDR1 and CDR2 are SEHNR and FQNEAQ (reference sequence). The CDR3 has 14 residues. Trimming removed 8 bases from V and 8 bases from J; junction bases left unmatched: 7.

This clone appeared a few times. The read terminates 3 residues ahead of where the CDR3 ends, so the germline J gene completes it. This sequence joins TRBV30 and TRBJ1-5, with 9 bases identical to TRBD1. This CDR3 spans 16 amino acids. V lost 0 bases, J lost 6 bases, and 9 bases stayed unmatched. Germline loops: CDR1 GTSNPN, CDR2 SVGIG (reference sequence). The CDR3 DNA, read in part, is TGTGCCTGGAGTGTACTGGGACAGGGTGAGGGTCAGCCC. Amino acid sequence: CAWSVLGQGEGQP. The complete CDR3 protein is CAWSVLGQGEGQPQHF.

This clone has at least ten counts. The CDR3 extends 3 residues past the end of the read, so its final part is completed from the germline J gene. The chain couples TRBV19 to TRBJ2-3; 10 positions agree with TRBD2. The CDR3 has 15 amino acids. Trimming at V came to 5 bases and at J to 2 bases, leaving 4 bases not matched to a gene. In germline, CDR1 is LNHDA, CDR2 SQIVND (reference sequence). Partial CDR3 DNA: TGTGCCAGTAGTCTGGGACTAGCGAACACAGATACG. As protein: CASSLGLANTDT. The full CDR3 protein reads CASSLGLANTDTQYF.

This clone showed up many times. Read data end 3 residues before the CDR3 end; the end is taken from the germline J gene. V is TRBV18 and J is TRBJ1-3, with D possibly TRBD1 on 5 matching bases. The CDR3 runs 13 residues. CDR1 is KGHSH, CDR2 LQKENI, per germline. The CDR3 protein is CASSPPTMGLIYF. Incomplete CDR3 DNA: TGTGCCAGCTCACCCCCTACGATGGGACTT. The variable domain in full, with the rest retrieved from reference TRBV18 and TRBJ1-3, is NAGVMQNPRHLVRRRGQEARLRCSPMKGHSHVYWYRQLPEEGLKFMVYLQKENIIDESGMPKERFSAEFPKEGPSILRIQQVVRGDSAAYFCASSPPTMGLIYFGEGSWLTVV.

Turning to this clone: The CDR3 is cut off 3 residues early in the read; its end comes from the germline J gene. V and J are TRBV19 and TRBJ1-3; no reliable D call. The CDR3 covers 16 residues. Germline V gene lookup returns CDR1 LNHDA and CDR2 SQIVND (reference sequence). V was trimmed by 2 bases and J by 2 bases, leaving 13 bases between them. CDR3 bases read: TGTGCCAGTAGTATAACGGCAGCTAGCACTGGAAACACC. Amino acid sequence: CASSITAASTGNT. The whole CDR3 protein reads CASSITAASTGNTIYF.

This clone was counted a few times. The CDR3 end is not reached by the read, which stops 3 residues before it; the germline J gene fills it in. The J gene is TRBJ2-1, the V gene TRBV7-2; the D gene is possibly TRBD1 (6 bases). There are 15 residues in the CDR3. In germline, CDR1 is SGHTA, CDR2 FQGNSA. V lost 5 bases to trimming and J lost 2 bases, with 13 bases between them. CDR3 bases read: TGTGCCAGCAGCCCCCACCGGGACACCTACAATGAG. Translated: CASSPHRDTYNE. The full CDR3 protein is CASSPHRDTYNEQFF.

This clone was seen many times. This CDR3 is CASIGGPGLGKGLTEAFF. CDR3 bases read: TGTGCCAGTATAGGAGGGCCAGGGCTAGGGAAGGGACTCACTGAA. The rearrangement joins TRBV19 to TRBJ1-1; perhaps TRBD1 as D (5 bases). The missing CDR3 end, 3 residues past where the read stops, is filled in from the germline J gene. Trimming left V 7 bases short and J 4 bases short, with 28 bases between. The CDR3 runs 18 residues. Germline lookup yields CDR1 LNHDA and CDR2 SQIVND (reference sequence).